This T cell receptor (beta chain) comes out of a study of T-cell reconstitution after alpha-beta-depleted transplantation in children. Using unique molecular identifiers, the investigators prepared the TCRbeta library. Each CDR3 protein is one row after TCRdb ran MiXCR on the PCR reads. The repertoire holds roughly 220,000 distinct CDR3 sequences, with around 12% as singletons. V was pared by 0 bases and J by 8 bases, with 28 bases of the junction left unmatched. In germline, CDR1 is MNHEY, CDR2 SVGEGT. CDR3 length: 23 residues. This clonotype was detected ten times or more. V and J are TRBV6-2 or TRBV6-3 and TRBJ2-1; TRBD2 matches 10 bases. The sample in question was PBMCs from the stem cell graft donor, obtained from the stem cell graft. The origin of this receptor is a human donor who donated a stem cell graft to a child with acute lymphoblastic leukemia. Written as DNA, the CDR3 is TGTGCCAGCAGTTACTCGATAAAGCTCGGCAGGGAAGGAGCGGGAGGGCTGAACGATGAGCAGTTCTTC. It specifies CASSYSIKLGREGAGGLNDEQFF.